Listed here are 32 T cell receptor beta chains from one sample, sequenced in a study of cytomegalovirus exposure and HLA in healthy donors. TCRdb's copy holds only in-frame clones and misses some; the assay was immunoSEQ multiplex PCR. Of some 68,000 clones listed, about 94% are singletons. Sequencing used PBMCs. The source is a man aged 18 to 30 in good health and CMV-seropositive.

V gene TRBV30 combines with J gene TRBJ1-2; D possibly corresponds to TRBD1 (5 bases). The germline V gene encodes CDR1 GTSNPN and CDR2 SVGIG (reference sequence). Trimming shortened V by 7 bases and J by 3 bases, and 12 bases separated the two germline ends. The CDR3 totals 12 residues. CDR3 bases: TGTGCCTCAAACCGGGACTACTATGGCTACACCTTC. Translated: CASNRDYYGYTF.

V gene TRBV10-1 combines with J gene TRBJ2-1; the match to TRBD2 covers 15 bases. Germline CDR1 WNHNN, CDR2 SYGVQD (reference sequence). The CDR3 runs to 14 residues. V shed 4 bases and J 13 bases; nucleotides not matched to a gene: 5. The CDR3 DNA sequence: TGCGCCAGCAGTGGGACTAGCGGGGGGGCCGAACAGTTCTTC. It yields the protein CASSGTSGGAEQFF.

V is TRBV6-4 and J is TRBJ1-2; the D gene is possibly TRBD1 (6 bases). V was trimmed by 10 bases and J by 1 base, leaving 10 bases between them. CDR3 length: 12 residues. Looked up from germline, CDR1 is MRHNA and CDR2 is SNTAGT. CDR3 DNA sequence: TGTGCCATATTACAGGGTAACTATGGCTACACCTTC. Amino acids: CAILQGNYGYTF.

This rearrangement joins TRBV28 to TRBJ1-5, with 9 bases fitting TRBD1. Germline CDR1 MDHEN, CDR2 SYDVKM. With 2 bases clipped from V and 7 bases from J, the junction kept 9 bases outside the gene matches. CDR3 length: 16 residues. The CDR3 spells CASSLGGQGSVQPQHF. The CDR3, as DNA: TGTGCCAGCAGTTTAGGTGGACAGGGGAGTGTACAGCCCCAGCATTTT.

V is TRBV2 and J is TRBJ2-1; TRBD1 matches at 10 bases. The CDR3 is made up of 10 amino acids. Looked up from germline, CDR1 is SNHLY and CDR2 is FYNNEI. The V gene end was trimmed by 11 bases and the J gene end by 15 bases; junction bases not matched to a gene: 7. CDR3: CASGRDRGFF. DNA of the CDR3: TGTGCCTCGGGCCGGGACAGGGGGTTCTTC.

The rearrangement uses TRBV27 and TRBJ1-5; unclear D gene. Germline CDR1 is MNHEY and CDR2 is SMNVEV (reference sequence). The CDR3 sequence is 13 residues long. Trimming took off 2 bases at V and 2 bases at J, with 4 bases between the two ends. CDR3 in amino acids: CASSLSGNQPQHF. Here the CDR3 DNA reads TGTGCCAGCAGTTTAAGCGGCAATCAGCCCCAGCATTTT.

V usage is TRBV7-8 and J usage is TRBJ1-4, with TRBD1 identical over 9 bases. Germline V gene sequence: CDR1 SGHVS, CDR2 FQNEAQ. Losses at the gene ends were 5 bases for V and 8 bases for J; bases not matched to a gene: 9. CDR3 length: 15 residues. In nucleotides, the CDR3 is TGTGCCAGCAGCGTAAACAGGGGGCGTTCGGAAAAACTGTTTTTT. Its protein product is CASSVNRGRSEKLFF.

The chain links TRBV4-1 to TRBJ2-5, with TRBD2 matching over 8 bases. The CDR3 is 16 amino acids. Per the germline V gene, CDR1 is MGHRA and CDR2 is YSYEKL. With 4 bases clipped from V and 4 bases from J, the junction kept 11 bases outside the gene matches. In nucleotides, the CDR3 is TGCGCCAGCAGCCCGAACCCCAGCGGGAGCGTAGAGACCCAGTACTTC. Its protein product is CASSPNPSGSVETQYF.

The rearrangement joins TRBV11-2 to TRBJ2-1; D possibly corresponds to TRBD2 (5 bases). The CDR3 totals 14 residues. Deletions cut 5 bases from V and 5 bases from J, with 13 bases between. The germline V gene encodes CDR1 SGHAT and CDR2 FQNNGV. The CDR3 spells CASSQTTLNNEQFF. The CDR3 coding sequence is TGTGCCAGCAGCCAGACTACTTTAAACAATGAGCAGTTCTTC. Full variable domain (outside the CDR3, taken from reference TRBV11-2 and TRBJ2-1): EAGVAQSPRYKIIEKRQSVAFWCNPISGHATLYWYQQILGQGPKLLIQFQNNGVVDDSQLPKDRFSAERLKGVDSTLKIQPAKLEDSAVYLCASSQTTLNNEQFFGPGTRLTVL.

The V gene is TRBV27, the J gene TRBJ1-3, with D possibly being TRBD1 (6 bases). CDR3 size: 16 residues. The V and J ends lost 2 bases and 0 bases respectively, with 11 bases between them. CDR1 and CDR2 (germline): MNHEY, SMNVEV (reference sequence). The CDR3 protein is CASSLQDRSSGNTIYF. CDR3 in DNA: TGTGCCAGCAGTTTACAAGACAGGTCCTCTGGAAACACCATATATTTT.

The rearrangement uses TRBV6-5 and TRBJ1-5; possibly TRBD1 for D (6 bases). CDR1 and CDR2 (germline): MNHEY, SVGAGI. There are 13 residues in the CDR3. Trimming left V 6 bases short and J 11 bases short, with 17 bases between. CDR3 loop: CASRINRDSAQHF. As DNA, the CDR3 is TGTGCCAGCAGGATAAACAGGGATTCGGCCCAGCATTTT.

The CDR3 DNA reads TGTGCCAGCAGCTTAGACCGGGGCGAGCAGTACTTC. It yields the protein CASSLDRGEQYF. The chain links TRBV7-2 to TRBJ2-7; the D gene is possibly TRBD2 (5 bases). Germline V gene lookup returns CDR1 SGHTA and CDR2 FQGNSA. Deletions cut 1 base from V and 6 bases from J, with 7 bases between. CDR3 length: 12 residues.

The genes are TRBV29-1 and TRBJ2-1; TRBD1 is a possible D gene (6 bases). Trimming cost V 3 bases and J 0 bases, with 9 bases left between them. Germline V gives CDR1 SQVTM, CDR2 ANQGSEA. The CDR3 is 14 residues long. The CDR3 region has the DNA TGCAGCGTTGAGGGGGCAAGCTCCTACAATGAGCAGTTCTTC. Its translation: CSVEGASSYNEQFF.

The chain recombines TRBV5-1 with TRBJ1-1; TRBD1 is a possible D gene (5 bases). Trimming cost V 2 bases and J 6 bases, with 8 bases left between them. Germline V gives CDR1 SGHRS, CDR2 YFSETQ. The CDR3 consists of 12 residues. Here the CDR3 DNA reads TGCGCCAGCAGCTTCTCAGGGCCTGAAGCTTTCTTT. The encoded protein is CASSFSGPEAFF.

V and J are TRBV15 and TRBJ1-1; perhaps TRBD1 as D (5 bases). V lost 0 bases to trimming and J lost 1 base, with 9 bases between them. This CDR3 contains 15 residues. Germline V gives CDR1 LNHNV, CDR2 YYDKDF (reference sequence). The CDR3 sequence: CATSRDRTWNTEAFF. CDR3 DNA sequence: TGTGCCACCAGCAGAGATAGGACATGGAACACTGAAGCTTTCTTT.

J is TRBJ1-6 and V is TRBV10-3; 7 nucleotides line up with TRBD1. The CDR3 runs to 16 residues. V was clipped by 0 bases and J by 6 bases; unmatched bases: 5. Germline CDR1 and CDR2: ENHRY and SYGVKD. CDR3 sequence (DNA): TGTGCCATCAGTGAGTCACGGACAGGCAGTAATTCACCCCTCCACTTT. Translation: CAISESRTGSNSPLHF.

V gene TRBV21-1 combines with J gene TRBJ2-6; the D call of TRBD1 is as the table states it, not checked on the DNA. TRBV21-1 is an annotated pseudogene. There are 17 residues in the CDR3. The CDR3 sequence: CASSKVVPDTGANVLTF. CDR3 DNA: TGTGCCAGCAGCAAAGTAGTTCCGGACACTGGGGCCAACGTCCTGACTTTC.

The rearrangement uses TRBV5-1 and TRBJ2-5; possibly TRBD2 for D (5 bases). CDR3 size: 15 residues. The germline V and J ends were trimmed by 2 bases and 5 bases, with 16 bases remaining between them. Germline CDR1 is SGHRS and CDR2 is YFSETQ. The CDR3 spells CASSLAEGARETQYF. The CDR3 DNA is TGCGCCAGCAGCTTAGCCGAGGGAGCGAGGGAGACCCAGTACTTC.

CDR3 coding DNA: TGCAGTGCCGCAGGGGAAAAACTGTTTTTT. It yields the protein CSAAGEKLFF. The chain recombines TRBV20-1 with TRBJ1-4, with D perhaps matching TRBD1 (5 bases). The CDR3 runs to 10 residues. Germline loops: CDR1 DFQATT, CDR2 SNEGSKA (reference sequence). V lost 6 bases and J lost 8, with 7 bases in between.

This rearrangement joins TRBV28 to TRBJ1-2, with D possibly being TRBD1 (5 bases). CDR1 is MDHEN, CDR2 SYDVKM, per germline. This CDR3 is built from 13 residues. Trimming left V 11 bases short and J 4 bases short, with 17 bases between. CDR3 bases: TGTGCCGCTGAGGACCGCCAGGGCTATGGCTACACCTTC. This encodes CAAEDRQGYGYTF.

The genes are TRBV6-1 and TRBJ1-2; D is undetermined. Trimming cost V 1 base and J 3 bases, with 9 bases left between them. This CDR3 spans 14 amino acids. Germline V gives CDR1 MNHNS, CDR2 SASEGT. The CDR3 nucleotides are TGTGCCAGCAGTGAAGGATGGCAGTACTATGGCTACACCTTC. It codes for CASSEGWQYYGYTF.

The chain has TRBV7-9 and TRBJ2-3, with D uncertain. V was clipped by 5 bases and J by 3 bases, with 9 bases between them. The CDR3 runs 13 residues. Per germline, CDR1 SEHNR and CDR2 FQNEAQ (reference sequence). The CDR3 DNA follows: TGTGCCAGCAGCCGCGCAGGAACAGATACGCAGTATTTT. Residues: CASSRAGTDTQYF.

V is TRBV18 and J is TRBJ1-4, with 7 nucleotides matching TRBD1. This CDR3 contains 15 residues. CDR1 and CDR2 (germline): KGHSH, LQKENI. Trimming took 1 base from V and 8 from J; bases not matched to a gene: 7. The CDR3 sequence is CASSPLTRGLEKLFF. The DNA of the CDR3 is TGTGCCAGCTCACCACTAACAAGGGGGCTGGAAAAACTGTTTTTT.

The chain employs TRBV11-2 and TRBJ2-4; TRBD1 agrees at 7 bases. The CDR3 sequence is 14 residues long. The junction had 14 bases not matched to a gene; V was cut back by 3 bases and J by 15 bases. Germline V CDR1 and CDR2: SGHAT, FQNNGV. Here the CDR3 DNA reads TGTGCCAGCAGCTTCTTTGGCCAGGGGGTTCCTCTGTACTTC. Protein: CASSFFGQGVPLYF.

This chain uses TRBV7-9 with TRBJ2-5; D unclear. V was trimmed by 11 bases and J by 2 bases, leaving 3 bases between them. This CDR3 has 9 residues. Germline V gene lookup returns CDR1 SEHNR and CDR2 FQNEAQ (reference sequence). CDR3: CAVQETQYF. In nucleotides, the CDR3 is TGTGCCGTACAAGAGACCCAGTACTTC.

The gene calls are TRBV11-3 and TRBJ2-5; 9 bases match TRBD1. J gave up 2 bases and V 3 bases, and 4 bases lay outside the gene matches. Germline CDR1 and CDR2: SGHNT and YENEEA. The CDR3 sequence is 15 residues long. The CDR3 spells CASSFGTGLQETQYF. The CDR3 DNA reads TGTGCCAGCAGCTTTGGGACAGGGCTTCAAGAGACCCAGTACTTC. Supplemented by reference TRBV11-3 and TRBJ2-5, the full variable domain reads EAGVVQSPRYKIIEKKQPVAFWCNPISGHNTLYWYLQNLGQGPELLIRYENEEAVDDSQLPKDRFSAERLKGVDSTLKIQPAELGDSAVYLCASSFGTGLQETQYFGPGTRLLVL.

The gene calls are TRBV6-5 and TRBJ1-2; D call uncertain. The length of the CDR3 is 14 residues. Germline CDR1 reads MNHEY; CDR2 reads SVGAGI. Between the trimmed V and J ends, which lost 0 bases and 8 bases, there was a span of 13 bases. The CDR3 is CASSYSTMGSGYTF. CDR3 bases: TGTGCCAGCAGTTACTCGACTATGGGCTCAGGCTACACCTTC.

This clone occurred once. CDR3 DNA sequence: TGTGCCAGCAGTGATTCTGACCGGGACAGGGGCCGCTACACCTTC. Translating it yields CASSDSDRDRGRYTF. V usage is TRBV6-4 and J usage is TRBJ1-2; TRBD1 agrees at 10 bases. This CDR3 has 15 amino acids. The V segment lost 3 bases and the J segment 9 bases; nucleotides outside the gene matches: 10. Germline V lookup: CDR1 MRHNA, CDR2 SNTAGT.

This chain joins TRBV6-5 and TRBJ2-1; TRBD2 matches 7 bases. Losses at the gene ends were 6 bases for V and 0 bases for J; bases not matched to a gene: 2. CDR3 length: 14 residues. Germline CDR1 is MNHEY and CDR2 is SVGAGI. For the CDR3, the DNA is TGTGCCAGCAGCCCGGGGGGCTCCTACAATGAGCAGTTCTTC. Amino acid sequence: CASSPGGSYNEQFF.

The rearrangement joins TRBV11-3 to TRBJ2-3; TRBD1 aligns across 11 bases. V shed 6 bases and J 3 bases; nucleotides not matched to a gene: 2. Germline assignment: CDR1 SGHNT and CDR2 YENEEA. The CDR3 covers 14 residues. This CDR3 is CASSGTGGTDTQYF. The CDR3 bases are TGTGCCAGCAGTGGGACAGGGGGGACAGATACGCAGTATTTT.

V is TRBV9 and J is TRBJ1-2; no reliable D call. The V gene's germline CDR1 is SGDLS and CDR2 YYNGEE. Deletions cut 0 bases from V and 4 bases from J, with 10 bases between. CDR3 length: 14 residues. The CDR3: CASSVDPTGYGYTF. The CDR3 nucleotides are TGTGCCAGCAGCGTAGATCCGACGGGCTATGGCTACACCTTC. Based on the CDR3 plus reference TRBV9 and TRBJ1-2, the full variable domain is DSGVTQTPKHLITATGQRVTLRCSPRSGDLSVYWYQQSLDQGLQFLIQYYNGEERAKGNILERFSAQQFPDLHSELNLSSLELGDSALYFCASSVDPTGYGYTFGSGTRLTVV.

V gene TRBV4-1 combines with J gene TRBJ2-2, with 8 bases matching TRBD1. This CDR3 is built from 16 residues. CDR1 and CDR2 from the germline V gene are MGHRA and YSYEKL. The V and J ends lost 0 bases and 6 bases, in that order; junction bases with no gene match: 6. The CDR3 here is CASSQDLDRGPGELFF. Here the CDR3 DNA reads TGCGCCAGCAGCCAAGATTTAGACAGGGGCCCCGGGGAGCTGTTTTTT.